Detailed here is one T cell receptor beta chain. Per the authors' pipeline: Amplification of reference gene primers provided the estimated nucleated cell counts. TCRdb's table, derived via immunoSEQ multiplex PCR, lists solely in-frame clones and lacks some. V, J and clone size reflect that table, while D and trimming were determined from the DNA. Among a few hundred thousand clones listed, approximately 88% were seen once. Residents of around 24 US areas, aged roughly 18 to 89 years, made up the participants. Recovered status applied to Cohort 3 donors who had two consecutive negative PCRs. It also applied to those with clearance or with symptom resolution. The sample is drawn from a study of blood T cell repertoires in COVID-19. Overall study: The samples span acute and convalescent COVID-19 from the United States, Italy and Spain.

The CDR3 loop spans 14 amino acids. Per the germline V gene, CDR1 is SEHNR and CDR2 is FQNEAQ (reference sequence). The V end lost 1 base, the J end lost 3 bases, and 10 bases lay between the germline ends. This receptor was taken from a man between 25 and 39 years old who had recovered from COVID-19. The chain joins TRBV7-9 to TRBJ2-7; possible D gene TRBD2, 5 bases. Sequencing used PBMCs or T cells enriched from blood (not recorded which). CDR3 DNA: TGTGCCAGCAGCTTAGTCCCGGGGTTCTACGAGCAGTACTTC. Translated, it gives CASSLVPGFYEQYF.